The source of this TCR beta chain is a study of shared clonotypes between healthy human individuals. Study information: A donor's plate count was three for CD4 naive and three for CD4 memory; CD8 naive had two and CD8 memory one.

This table comes from immunoSEQ multiplex PCR, and its TCRdb copy is limited to in-frame clones, with some not included. The sample carries roughly 850,000 clones, approximately 96% recorded once. Selected positively for CCR7 and CD45RO-negative, naive CD8 cells excluded terminally differentiated effector memory CD45RA+ cells. Details on this clone: Other DNA sequences in the sample encode the same CDR3.

Germline values: CDR1 SGDLS, CDR2 YYNGEE. The CDR3 has 12 residues. V gave up 5 bases and J gave up 4 bases, with 8 bases separating them. The chain uses TRBV9 and TRBJ2-3; D not certain. The sample consisted of naive CD8+ T cells sorted from blood. The TCR originated in a man younger than 45 in good health. The CDR3 DNA is TGTGCCAGCAGTGCGCACCCAGATACGCAGTATTTT. Protein: CASSAHPDTQYF.